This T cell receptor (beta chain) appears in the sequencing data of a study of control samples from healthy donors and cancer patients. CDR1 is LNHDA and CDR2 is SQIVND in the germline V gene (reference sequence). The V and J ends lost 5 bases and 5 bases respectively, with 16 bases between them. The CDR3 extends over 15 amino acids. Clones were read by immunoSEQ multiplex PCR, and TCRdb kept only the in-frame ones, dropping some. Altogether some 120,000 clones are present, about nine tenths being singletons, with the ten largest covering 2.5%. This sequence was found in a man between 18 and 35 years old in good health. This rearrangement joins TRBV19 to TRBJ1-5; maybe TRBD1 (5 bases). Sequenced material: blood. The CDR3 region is CASSDSGRIYQPQHF. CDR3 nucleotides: TGTGCCAGTAGTGACTCGGGACGGATATATCAGCCCCAGCATTTT.